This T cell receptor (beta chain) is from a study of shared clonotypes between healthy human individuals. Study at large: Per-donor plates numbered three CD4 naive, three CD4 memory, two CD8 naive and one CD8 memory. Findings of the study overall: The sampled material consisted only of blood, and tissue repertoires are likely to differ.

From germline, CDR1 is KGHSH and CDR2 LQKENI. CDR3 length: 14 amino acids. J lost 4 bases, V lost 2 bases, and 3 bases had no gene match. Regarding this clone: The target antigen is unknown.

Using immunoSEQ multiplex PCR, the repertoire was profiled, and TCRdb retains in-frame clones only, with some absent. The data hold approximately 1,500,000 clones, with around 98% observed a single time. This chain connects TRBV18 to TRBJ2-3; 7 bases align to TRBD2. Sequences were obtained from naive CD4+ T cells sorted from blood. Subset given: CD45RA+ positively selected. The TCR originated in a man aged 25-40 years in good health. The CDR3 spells CASSPSGIADTQYF. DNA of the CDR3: TGTGCCAGCTCACCAAGCGGGATTGCAGATACGCAGTATTTT.